This T cell receptor beta chain is from a study of breast tumors, draining lymph nodes, adjacent tissues. Study-level findings and limits: The lymph node origin of tumor T cells was framed as consistent with a hypothesis, not demonstrated. Tumor repertoires ranked between lymph nodes and nontumor tissue in diversity, with V and J gene preferences. The data were judged consistent with most tumor T cells coming from lymph node and expanding in tumor. Luminal-like breast cancer showed significantly greater tumor-nontumor repertoire similarity than basal-like breast cancer did.

Looked up from germline, CDR1 is MNHEY and CDR2 is SVGAGI. This CDR3 has 14 residues. V dropped 6 bases and J dropped 0 bases, with 11 bases sitting between them. There are many counts of this clonotype. Its antigen is unidentified. This may stem from a read error, because a much larger clone lies one nucleotide away. Each CDR3 protein gets one entry after TCRdb re-called the multiplex PCR reads with MiXCR. Of about 14,000 distinct CDR3 sequences listed, more than 50% are singletons. The source of this sequence is a female donor with breast cancer. Some clones in this sample may be carry-over from other donors' samples. Sequencing was done on a sample of tumor-adjacent breast tissue. The gene calls are TRBV6-5 and TRBJ2-5, with D uncertain. The CDR3 here is CASRRDSYQETQYF. The CDR3 DNA reads as TGTGCCAGCAGGCGCGACTCGTACCAAGAGACCCAGTACTTC.